The 27 T cell receptor beta chains below come from one sample, sequenced in a study of radiotherapy plus CTLA-4 blockade in lung cancer. Libraries were prepared by immunoSEQ multiplex PCR; TCRdb keeps only in-frame clonotypes and omits some of them. The sample lists roughly 80,000 clones, 74% occurring once. The sample here was peripheral blood, taken from a patient treated with radiotherapy plus ipilimumab. All receptors derive from a human donor with non-small cell lung cancer whose response to radiotherapy plus ipilimumab could not be evaluated.

The chain links TRBV10-3 to TRBJ1-1; TRBD1 matches at 7 bases. The CDR3 length is 13 residues. V lost 7 bases, J lost 1 base, and 3 bases stayed unmatched. Germline loops: CDR1 ENHRY, CDR2 SYGVKD. CDR3 in DNA: TGTGCCATCAAGGGACAGCCGAACACTGAAGCTTTCTTT. It translates to CAIKGQPNTEAFF.

The sample holds one count of this clone. The J gene is TRBJ2-1, the V gene TRBV5-4; 9 bases agree with TRBD2. CDR1 and CDR2 from the germline V gene are SGHNT and YYREEE (reference sequence). The J segment lost 7 bases and the V segment lost 0 bases, leaving 2 bases of the junction unmatched. This CDR3 has 14 residues. DNA for the CDR3: TGTGCCAGCAGCTTGGGACTAGCGGCGAATGAGCAGTTCTTC. This encodes CASSLGLAANEQFF.

This clone appeared a few times. The rearrangement uses TRBV5-6 and TRBJ1-3, with a tentative D call TRBD1 (6 bases). V was clipped by 3 bases and J by 3 bases, with 19 bases between them. Germline V gene data show CDR1 as SGHDT and CDR2 as YYEEEE. The CDR3 sequence is 17 residues long. This CDR3 is CASSSTYLGASGNTIYF. The CDR3 DNA is TGTGCCAGCAGCTCGACATATCTGGGGGCAAGTGGAAACACCATATATTTT.

The CDR3 is CASSLSTGPNEKLFF. CDR3 nucleotide sequence: TGTGCCAGCAGCTTATCGACAGGGCCTAATGAAAAACTGTTTTTT. The gene calls are TRBV7-9 and TRBJ1-4; 7 nucleotides match TRBD1. V trimming: 2 bases; J trimming: 3 bases; junction bases outside the gene matches: 3. This CDR3 spans 15 amino acids. Germline V gives CDR1 SEHNR, CDR2 FQNEAQ (reference sequence).

Comments on this clone: One end of the junction does not line up with germline, which may come from a read error. The chain carries TRBV29-1 and TRBJ2-1; D is perhaps TRBD2 (6 bases). The CDR3 has 11 amino acids. Germline loops: CDR1 SQVTM, CDR2 ANQGSEA. The CDR3 loop is CGVGGYNEQFF. CDR3 DNA: TGCGGCGTCGGGGGATACAATGAGCAGTTCTTC.

This chain joins TRBV7-2 and TRBJ2-2, with TRBD2 matching 11 bases. Germline lookup yields CDR1 SGHTA and CDR2 FQGNSA. J gave up 7 bases and V 5 bases, and 9 bases lay outside the gene matches. The CDR3 has 16 amino acids. The CDR3 sequence: CASSRFSGRASGELFF. For the CDR3, the DNA is TGTGCCAGCAGCAGATTTAGCGGGAGGGCAAGCGGGGAGCTGTTTTTT. Variable domain in full (rest from reference TRBV7-2 and TRBJ2-2): GAGVSQSPSNKVTEKGKDVELRCDPISGHTALYWYRQSLGQGLEFLIYFQGNSAPDKSGLPSDRFSAERTGGSVSTLTIQRTQQEDSAVYLCASSRFSGRASGELFFGEGSRLTVL.

The chain combines TRBV27 with TRBJ2-1; 11 bases map to TRBD2. The CDR3 covers 16 residues. Germline CDR1 is MNHEY and CDR2 is SMNVEV (reference sequence). The ends lost 4 bases at V and 4 bases at J; junction bases unmatched: 6. The CDR3 DNA follows: TGTGCCAGCAGTTCTAGACTAGCGGGGTCATACAATGAGCAGTTCTTC. Encoded protein: CASSSRLAGSYNEQFF.

The J gene is TRBJ2-3, the V gene TRBV13; 11 nucleotides agree with TRBD2. The germline CDR1 and CDR2 sequences are PRHDT and FYEKMQ (reference sequence). Trimming at V came to 4 bases and at J to 5 bases, leaving 2 bases not matched to a gene. The CDR3 has 14 residues. Here the CDR3 DNA reads TGTGCCAGCAGCTCCGGACTAGCGGGAGATACGCAGTATTTT. It encodes CASSSGLAGDTQYF.

The chain carries TRBV30 and TRBJ1-2, with TRBD1 matching 7 bases. The length of the CDR3 is 13 residues. V shed 4 bases and J 4 bases; nucleotides not matched to a gene: 6. In germline, CDR1 is GTSNPN, CDR2 SVGIG (reference sequence). This CDR3 reads CAWKYRGTYGYTF. The CDR3 DNA follows: TGTGCCTGGAAATACAGGGGTACCTATGGCTACACCTTC.

A remark on this clone: One end of the junction is discordant with germline, which a read error may explain. This chain connects TRBV6-5 to TRBJ2-7, with 9 nucleotides matching TRBD1. The CDR3 consists of 13 residues. Germline V gene sequence: CDR1 MNHEY, CDR2 SVGAGI. In nucleotides, the CDR3 is TGTGCCAGCAGTTACTTACGGACAGGGGCCCTATTCTTC. The encoded protein is CASSYLRTGALFF.

The rearrangement joins TRBV29-1 to TRBJ1-4; D might be TRBD1 (5 bases). This CDR3 spans 13 amino acids. CDR1 and CDR2 from the germline V gene are SQVTM and ANQGSEA. V dropped 5 bases and J dropped 8 bases, with 15 bases sitting between them. Written as DNA, the CDR3 is TGCAGCGTTTATTTTTCTGGGGCAGAAAAACTGTTTTTT. Residues: CSVYFSGAEKLFF.

The V call is TRBV6-6, the J call TRBJ2-7, with D perhaps TRBD1 (6 bases). CDR1 and CDR2 (germline): MNHNY, SVGAGI (reference sequence). Between the trimmed V and J ends, which lost 4 bases and 3 bases, there was a span of 16 bases. This CDR3 is built from 15 residues. The CDR3 is CASSSTGIGNYEQYF. DNA of the CDR3: TGTGCCAGCAGTTCCACAGGGATCGGTAACTACGAGCAGTACTTC.

V usage is TRBV2 and J usage is TRBJ2-2; TRBD1 aligns across 7 bases. The CDR3 sequence is 16 residues long. From germline, CDR1 is SNHLY and CDR2 FYNNEI. With V trimmed by 2 bases and J by 1 base, 4 bases remained unmatched. CDR3 in amino acids: CASSEPGTVNTGELFF. The DNA of the CDR3 is TGTGCCAGCAGTGAACCGGGGACAGTGAACACCGGGGAGCTGTTTTTT.

This clone was seen a few times. This chain connects TRBV4-1 to TRBJ2-7; 7 positions match TRBD1. The ends lost 6 bases at V and 2 bases at J; junction bases unmatched: 7. The CDR3 length is 14 residues. CDR1 and CDR2 (germline): MGHRA, YSYEKL. CDR3 coding DNA: TGCGCCAGCAGGCGGCGACAGGGACCCTACGAGCAGTACTTC. Translated: CASRRRQGPYEQYF.

V and J are TRBV15 and TRBJ2-1; 8 bases are shared with TRBD2. Trimming took 0 bases from V and 4 from J; bases not matched to a gene: 5. Germline values: CDR1 LNHNV, CDR2 YYDKDF (reference sequence). The CDR3 has 16 amino acids. The CDR3 is CATSRDKGLEYNEQFF. CDR3 sequence (DNA): TGTGCCACCAGCAGAGATAAGGGACTAGAATACAATGAGCAGTTCTTC.

This chain connects TRBV5-6 to TRBJ1-1, with 7 bases lining up with TRBD1. Trimming took 1 base from V and 1 from J; bases not matched to a gene: 7. Germline loops: CDR1 SGHDT, CDR2 YYEEEE. This CDR3 is built from 16 residues. As DNA, the CDR3 is TGTGCCAGCAGCTTGATCTGGCGACAGGGGAACACTGAAGCTTTCTTT. This gives the protein CASSLIWRQGNTEAFF.

This chain's CDR3 is CASRGGQGAETQYF. CDR3 DNA sequence: TGTGCCAGCAGGGGGGGACAGGGGGCGGAGACCCAGTACTTC. The chain joins TRBV6-5 to TRBJ2-5, with TRBD1 identical over 12 bases. The V gene end was trimmed by 6 bases and the J gene end by 5 bases; junction bases not matched to a gene: 4. The germline CDR1 and CDR2 sequences are MNHEY and SVGAGI. This CDR3 contains 14 residues.

The V call is TRBV9, the J call TRBJ2-5; 7 bases match TRBD2. Germline V gene lookup returns CDR1 SGDLS and CDR2 YYNGEE. The CDR3 runs to 15 residues. J was trimmed by 2 bases and V by 1 base; bases with no gene match: 5. CDR3: CASSVTASGQETQYF. The CDR3 DNA reads as TGTGCCAGCAGCGTAACCGCTAGCGGTCAAGAGACCCAGTACTTC.

This clone was seen a few times. The CDR3 DNA reads as TGTGCCAGCAGCTTAGATCTAGCGGGAGCCGGGGAGCTGTTTTTT. This sequence encodes CASSLDLAGAGELFF. The rearrangement links TRBV7-2 to TRBJ2-2; TRBD2 agrees at 10 bases. The CDR3 length is 15 residues. The germline CDR1 and CDR2 sequences are SGHTA and FQGNSA. J lost 6 bases, V lost 1 base, and 2 bases had no gene match.

The chain has TRBV30 and TRBJ2-5; D is undetermined. Germline lookup yields CDR1 GTSNPN and CDR2 SVGIG (reference sequence). The V end was cut by 1 base, the J end by 4 bases, with 7 bases between. The CDR3 is 12 amino acids. The CDR3: CAWSAQIETQYF. CDR3 nucleotide sequence: TGTGCCTGGAGTGCGCAGATAGAGACCCAGTACTTC.

This chain connects TRBV13 to TRBJ2-7; 8 positions match TRBD2. Germline CDR1 and CDR2: PRHDT and FYEKMQ (reference sequence). With 10 bases clipped from V and 0 bases from J, the junction kept 8 bases outside the gene matches. The CDR3 consists of 14 residues. The CDR3 protein is CATWKAGASYEQYF. CDR3 sequence (DNA): TGTGCCACCTGGAAAGCGGGAGCCTCCTACGAGCAGTACTTC. Supplemented by reference TRBV13 and TRBJ2-7, the full variable domain reads AAGVIQSPRHLIKEKRETATLKCYPIPRHDTVYWYQQGPGQDPQFLISFYEKMQSDKGSIPDRFSAQQFSDYHSELNMSSLELGDSALYFCATWKAGASYEQYFGPGTRLTVT.

The chain couples TRBV5-1 to TRBJ1-2, with TRBD1 matching 9 bases. The CDR3 is 15 residues long. In germline, CDR1 is SGHRS, CDR2 YFSETQ. V shed 3 bases and J 7 bases; nucleotides not matched to a gene: 10. The CDR3 spells CASSSTRDRDGGYTF. DNA for the CDR3: TGCGCCAGCAGCTCCACCCGGGACAGGGACGGTGGCTACACCTTC.

The gene calls are TRBV5-1 and TRBJ2-3; TRBD2 agrees at 9 bases. The CDR3 is 15 residues long. V gave up 6 bases and J gave up 0 bases; unmatched junction bases: 5. Germline V gene lookup returns CDR1 SGHRS and CDR2 YFSETQ. CDR3 coding DNA: TGCGCCAGCACACTTACTAGCGGGAGCACAGATACGCAGTATTTT. It encodes CASTLTSGSTDTQYF.

This clone was seen just once. This sequence joins TRBV29-1 and TRBJ2-3; 8 bases are shared with TRBD2. The V gene end was trimmed by 7 bases and the J gene end by 2 bases; junction bases not matched to a gene: 5. The CDR3 loop spans 13 amino acids. The germline CDR1 and CDR2 sequences are SQVTM and ANQGSEA. The CDR3 DNA follows: TGCAGCGCACGGGGGGGACTCACAGATACGCAGTATTTT. It is translated as CSARGGLTDTQYF.

This clone is a singleton in its sample. The chain employs TRBV29-1 and TRBJ1-1, with 7 nucleotides matching TRBD1. V lost 7 bases and J lost 0; bases outside the gene matches: 5. The CDR3 has 13 residues. CDR1 SQVTM and CDR2 ANQGSEA come from the germline V gene. DNA of the CDR3: TGCAGCGGCGCGGGACAGTTGAACACTGAAGCTTTCTTT. It codes for CSGAGQLNTEAFF. The full variable domain, in which reference TRBV29-1 and TRBJ1-1 provide the parts outside the CDR3, is SAVISQKPSRDICQRGTSLTIQCQVDSQVTMMFWYRQQPGQSLTLIATANQGSEATYESGFVIDKFPISRPNLTFSTLTVSNMSPEDSSIYLCSGAGQLNTEAFFGQGTRLTVV.

This clone showed up just a few times. V usage is TRBV5-1 and J usage is TRBJ2-7; 7 bases are shared with TRBD1. V lost 3 bases, J lost 5 bases, and 8 bases stayed unmatched. The CDR3 spans 14 residues. Germline V gene data show CDR1 as SGHRS and CDR2 as YFSETQ. For the CDR3, the DNA is TGCGCCAGCAGCTATCAGACAGGGAATAACGAGCAGTACTTC. This codes for CASSYQTGNNEQYF.

J is TRBJ2-6 and V is TRBV9, with D tentatively TRBD1 (7 bases). The CDR3 has 17 amino acids. V lost 4 bases and J lost 1, with 15 bases in between. From germline, CDR1 is SGDLS and CDR2 YYNGEE. The CDR3 region is CASSPQGGLSGANVLTF. Here the CDR3 DNA reads TGTGCCAGCAGCCCCCAGGGGGGTCTGTCTGGGGCCAACGTCCTGACTTTC.